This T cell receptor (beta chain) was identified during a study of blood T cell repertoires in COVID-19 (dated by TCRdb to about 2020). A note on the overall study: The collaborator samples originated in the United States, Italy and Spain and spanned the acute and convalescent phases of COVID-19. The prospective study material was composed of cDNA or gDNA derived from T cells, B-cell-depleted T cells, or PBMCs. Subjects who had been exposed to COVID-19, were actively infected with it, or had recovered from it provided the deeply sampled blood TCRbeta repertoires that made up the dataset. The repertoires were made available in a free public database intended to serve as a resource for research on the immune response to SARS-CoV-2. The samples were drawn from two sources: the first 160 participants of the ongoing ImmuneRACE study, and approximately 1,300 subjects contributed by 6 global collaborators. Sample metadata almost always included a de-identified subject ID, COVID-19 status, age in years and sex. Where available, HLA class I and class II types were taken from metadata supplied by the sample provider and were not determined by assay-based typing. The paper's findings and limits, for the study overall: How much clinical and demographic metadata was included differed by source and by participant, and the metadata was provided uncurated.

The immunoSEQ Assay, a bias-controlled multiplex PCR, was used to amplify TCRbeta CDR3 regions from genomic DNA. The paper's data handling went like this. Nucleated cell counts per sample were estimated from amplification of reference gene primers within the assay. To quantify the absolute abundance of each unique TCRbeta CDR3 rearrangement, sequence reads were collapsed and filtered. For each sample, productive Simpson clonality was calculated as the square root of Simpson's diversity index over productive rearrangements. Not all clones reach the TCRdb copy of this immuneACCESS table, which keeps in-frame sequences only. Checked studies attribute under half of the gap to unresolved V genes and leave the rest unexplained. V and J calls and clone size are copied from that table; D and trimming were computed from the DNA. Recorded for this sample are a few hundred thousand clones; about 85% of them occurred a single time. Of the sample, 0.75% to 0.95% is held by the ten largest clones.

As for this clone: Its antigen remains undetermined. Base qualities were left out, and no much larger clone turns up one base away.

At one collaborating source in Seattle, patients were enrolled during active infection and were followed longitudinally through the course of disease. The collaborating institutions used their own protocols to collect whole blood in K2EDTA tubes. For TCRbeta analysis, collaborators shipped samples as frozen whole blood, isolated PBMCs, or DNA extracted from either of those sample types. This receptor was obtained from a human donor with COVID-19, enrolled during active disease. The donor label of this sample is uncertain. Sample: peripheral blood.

The CDR3 has the sequence CASSYSLGGSQETQYF. Here is the DNA: TGTGCCAGCAGTTACTCCCTCGGCGGTAGCCAAGAGACCCAGTACTTC. The chain is made from TRBV6-5 and TRBJ2-5; no D gene is confidently identified. In the germline V gene, CDR1 corresponds to MNHEY and CDR2 to SVGAGI. The CDR3 starts with the cysteine, ends with the phenylalanine, and has 16 residues. Just CDR3 DNA is preserved here, 48 bases in frame from base 1. V lost 0 bases and J lost 1 base; the stretch between them is 12 bases long.